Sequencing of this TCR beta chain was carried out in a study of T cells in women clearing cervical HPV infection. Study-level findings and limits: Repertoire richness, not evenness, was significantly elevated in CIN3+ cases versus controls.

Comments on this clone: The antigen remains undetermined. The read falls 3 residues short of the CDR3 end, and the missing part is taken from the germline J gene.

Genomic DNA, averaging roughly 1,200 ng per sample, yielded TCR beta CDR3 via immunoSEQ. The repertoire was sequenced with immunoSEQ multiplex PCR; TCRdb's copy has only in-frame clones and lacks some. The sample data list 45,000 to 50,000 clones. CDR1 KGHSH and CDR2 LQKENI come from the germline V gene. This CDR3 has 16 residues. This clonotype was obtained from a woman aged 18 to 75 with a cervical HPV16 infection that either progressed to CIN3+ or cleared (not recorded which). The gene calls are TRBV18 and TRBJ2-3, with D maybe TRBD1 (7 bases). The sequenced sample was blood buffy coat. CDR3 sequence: CASSRGDRSYQETQYF. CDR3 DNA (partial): TGTGCCAGCTCACGGGGGGACAGATCATACCAAGAGACG.